The subject of this entry is one T cell receptor (beta chain). Its specificity is not known. TCRdb keeps only in-frame clones here, not all; method: immunoSEQ multiplex PCR. This table holds fewer than 55,000 clones, 70% to 90% found once. The data stem from a study of radiotherapy plus CTLA-4 blockade in lung cancer. Across the study: Objective response rate was over 15%; disease control rate, about 28%. Broader study findings: Subsequent to radiotherapy plus ipilimumab, tumor-derived TCR clones underwent expansion in blood. Interferon-beta and early blood T cell clone dynamics reportedly predicted response best.

The TCR was taken from a human donor with non-small cell lung cancer whose response to radiotherapy plus ipilimumab could not be evaluated. Sequences were derived from peripheral blood, sampled from a patient treated with radiotherapy plus ipilimumab.

The CDR3 nucleotides read TGTGCCAGCAGCTTAGGGGGACAGGGTAATCAGCCCCAGCATTTT. Protein: CASSLGGQGNQPQHF. V is TRBV7-2 and J is TRBJ1-5; 9 bases agree with TRBD1. CDR3 length: 15 residues. V dropped 1 base and J dropped 4; count of bases not matched to a gene: 2. CDR1 SGHTA and CDR2 FQGNSA come from the germline V gene.